A single sample is the source of the 24 T cell receptor beta chains below, sequenced in a study of CXCR3-negative and CXCR3-positive naive CD8 T cells. For these receptors, no antigen is known. Study results and caveats: The study found more hydrophobic TRB CDR3s in CXCR3-positive naive cells than in CXCR3-negative naive cells.

UMI-labeled 5' RACE TRB cDNA libraries were prepared from the cells. TCRdb re-called the 5' RACE reads; one entry per CDR3 protein, DNA not given. The data show 90,000 to 100,000 distinct CDR3 sequences, and the top ten clones hold approximately 0.99%. The sample comprised naive CXCR3+ CD8+ T cells from blood. Subset noted: CD45RO-CCR7+CD27+CD95- naive CD8+ T cells expressing CXCR3 (TNR3+). The receptor set was obtained from a human donor in good health. Some clones in this sample may be carry-over from other donors' samples.

The chain carries TRBV7-6 and TRBJ1-5. This CDR3 is 14 amino acids long. Germline V CDR1 and CDR2: SGHVS, FNYEAQ. CDR3 residues: CASSLVETKQPQHF.

This chain joins TRBV7-2 and TRBJ2-3; with no DNA, the TCRdb D assignment of TRBD1 cannot be verified. The CDR3 is 15 amino acids. Germline V gives CDR1 SGHTA, CDR2 FQGNSA. CDR3 residues: CASSFTPGGADTQYF.

The CDR3: CASSSTGFLNEQYF. The rearrangement links TRBV9 to TRBJ2-7. CDR1 and CDR2 (germline): SGDLS, YYNGEE. The CDR3 runs to 14 residues.

The gene calls are TRBV6-5 and TRBJ2-3. CDR1 is MNHEY, CDR2 SVGAGI, per germline. This CDR3 region has 14 residues. CDR3 amino acids: CASSPTMIRDTQYF.

The chain uses TRBV7-9 and TRBJ2-7; without DNA, the TCRdb call of TRBD1 cannot be checked. CDR1 SEHNR and CDR2 FQNEAQ come from the germline V gene (reference sequence). This CDR3 comprises 16 residues. CDR3 residues: CASSWDRGYPSYEQYF. Drawing the rest from reference TRBV7-9 and TRBJ2-7, the complete variable domain is DTGVSQNPRHKITKRGQNVTFRCDPISEHNRLYWYRQTLGQGPEFLTYFQNEAQLEKSRLLSDRFSAERPKGSFSTLEIQRTEQGDSAMYLCASSWDRGYPSYEQYFGPGTRLTVT.

The V gene is TRBV27, the J gene TRBJ1-5; the D gene TCRdb calls, TRBD1, cannot be checked with no DNA. This CDR3 is 15 amino acids long. Per germline, CDR1 MNHEY and CDR2 SMNVEV (reference sequence). CDR3 protein: CASSLKGARGQPQHF.

The genes are TRBV14 and TRBJ2-2; the D gene TCRdb calls, TRBD2, cannot be checked with no DNA. Germline CDR1 and CDR2: SGHDN and FVKESK. The CDR3 is made up of 16 amino acids. The CDR3 reads CASSQVAGSYTGELFF.

The V and J genes are TRBV12-3 or TRBV12-4 and TRBJ2-7; as DNA is missing, the TRBD1 call by TCRdb cannot be tested. The CDR3 totals 16 residues. The CDR3 spells CASSLRSGDRSYEQYF.

The rearrangement uses TRBV28 and TRBJ1-5. The CDR3 has 14 amino acids. The V gene's germline CDR1 is MDHEN and CDR2 SYDVKM. CDR3 loop: CASSPFRNNQPQHF.

The chain recombines TRBV12-3 or TRBV12-4 with TRBJ2-1; TCRdb returns TRBD1, unconfirmable since there is no DNA. CDR3 length: 15 amino acids. The CDR3 loop reads CASSFPQGAYNEQFF.

The gene calls are TRBV18 and TRBJ2-1. The CDR3 totals 13 residues. Germline V CDR1 and CDR2: KGHSH, LQKENI. The CDR3 reads CASSHPGWNEQFF.

The chain employs TRBV7-9 and TRBJ2-7; no DNA is available, so the TRBD2 call from TCRdb remains unchecked. This CDR3 comprises 16 residues. Germline CDR1 SEHNR, CDR2 FQNEAQ (reference sequence). The CDR3: CASSIPEEGLAYEQYF.

This chain connects TRBV12-3 or TRBV12-4 to TRBJ2-2; the TRBD1 assignment by TCRdb is unverifiable without DNA. The CDR3 contains 16 residues. The CDR3 spells CASGSPGQGASGELFF.

The rearrangement joins TRBV7-9 to TRBJ2-7; TCRdb proposes TRBD1, but this gene call is untestable without DNA. The CDR3 consists of 14 residues. Germline assignment: CDR1 SEHNR and CDR2 FQNEAQ (reference sequence). The CDR3 here is CASSSRDKTSEQYF.

The rearrangement uses TRBV5-1 and TRBJ2-5. The CDR3 is 15 residues long. Germline V gene data show CDR1 as SGHRS and CDR2 as YFSETQ. The CDR3 reads CASSLYATHQETQYF.

This rearrangement joins TRBV20-1 to TRBJ2-1; the D call of TRBD1 rests on TCRdb alone, since no DNA is present to check it. Germline V gene sequence: CDR1 DFQATT, CDR2 SNEGSKA (reference sequence). CDR3 size: 12 residues. CDR3 sequence reads: CSASAPGNEQFF.

The CDR3 spells CASSLLGDLETQYF. The chain links TRBV12-3 or TRBV12-4 to TRBJ2-5; TCRdb reports TRBD2, a call that lacks DNA to check it against. This CDR3 has 14 amino acids.

The gene calls are TRBV18 and TRBJ1-1; TCRdb selects TRBD1, and the lack of DNA leaves this call unchecked. Germline-derived CDR1 and CDR2 are KGHSH and LQKENI. This CDR3 spans 16 amino acids. The CDR3: CASSPPRAGVNTEAFF. Complete variable domain (other parts from reference TRBV18 and TRBJ1-1): NAGVMQNPRHLVRRRGQEARLRCSPMKGHSHVYWYRQLPEEGLKFMVYLQKENIIDESGMPKERFSAEFPKEGPSILRIQQVVRGDSAAYFCASSPPRAGVNTEAFFGQGTRLTVV.

CDR3: CASSLGEPGQVYEQYF. This sequence joins TRBV12-3 or TRBV12-4 and TRBJ2-7; TCRdb's D gene call, TRBD1, goes unchecked for lack of DNA. CDR3 size: 16 residues.

The chain has TRBV20-1 and TRBJ1-1; TCRdb picks TRBD1, but there is no DNA to check that call. CDR1 and CDR2 from the germline V gene are DFQATT and SNEGSKA (reference sequence). This CDR3 has 13 amino acids. The CDR3 protein is CSAKGGGATEAFF.

The rearrangement links TRBV4-3 to TRBJ2-7; TCRdb designates TRBD1, a call that cannot be tested without DNA. Germline V lookup: CDR1 LGHNA, CDR2 YSLEER. The CDR3 covers 16 residues. CDR3 protein: CASSQAWTGLSYEQYF.

The chain uses TRBV5-5 and TRBJ2-1; TCRdb calls TRBD2, which cannot be checked without DNA. Germline values: CDR1 SGHKS, CDR2 YYEKEE (reference sequence). The CDR3 runs to 15 residues. The CDR3 sequence: CASSYGQGAYNEQFF. Together with reference TRBV5-5 and TRBJ2-1, the CDR3 gives the full variable domain: DAGVTQSPTHLIKTRGQQVTLRCSPISGHKSVSWYQQVLGQGPQFIFQYYEKEERGRGNFPDRFSARQFPNYSSELNVNALLLGDSALYLCASSYGQGAYNEQFFGPGTRLTVL.

This chain uses TRBV27 with TRBJ2-5; the D call of TRBD1 rests on TCRdb alone, since no DNA is present to check it. Germline assignment: CDR1 MNHEY and CDR2 SMNVEV (reference sequence). The CDR3 is 17 residues long. The CDR3 sequence: CASSPTMGPEPQETQYF.

This chain joins TRBV28 and TRBJ1-5. CDR1 and CDR2 (germline): MDHEN, SYDVKM. The CDR3 runs to 13 residues. CDR3 in amino acids: CASSSFSNQPQHF.